This T cell receptor beta chain was observed in a study of blood T cell repertoires in COVID-19. As for the study in general: Nucleic acid was either cDNA or gDNA, and it came from T cells, B-cell-depleted T cells, or PBMCs.

This clone was detected only once. Measured with immunoSEQ multiplex PCR; TCRdb has only the in-frame clones, and not every one. Of 360,000 or so clones listed, more than 70% were seen once; the top ten hold around 3.9%. This CDR3 spans 13 amino acids. The J segment lost 14 bases and the V segment lost 5 bases, leaving 8 bases of the junction unmatched. Patients from Seattle were sampled longitudinally, starting during active infection. The chain couples TRBV12-3 or TRBV12-4 to TRBJ1-6; TRBD1 agrees at 8 bases. Sequenced input: peripheral blood. The TCR comes from a woman in her sixties or seventies with COVID-19, enrolled during active disease. The CDR3 nucleotides read TGTGCCAGCAGTAAGGGACAGGACTACTCCCTCCACTTT. It translates to CASSKGQDYSLHF.